This is a list of T cell receptor beta chains from one sample in a study of technical replicates of blood from a few donors. TCRdb's copy holds only in-frame clones and misses some; the assay was immunoSEQ multiplex PCR. The sample lists tens of thousands of clones, around 87% occurring once. Input material: PBMCs. These receptors were collected from a human donor in good health. Some clones in this sample may be carry-over from other donors' samples. The CDR3 runs from the conserved cysteine through the conserved F or W. The D gene is left open where the match is weak. The listing skips clone size in some rows; elsewhere it reads once, few, many or a size class.

>TRBV10-3|TRBD2|TRBJ2-3|-
CAITQREGQPDTQYF
TGTGCCATCACCCAGCGGGAGGGCCAACCAGATACGCAGTATTTT
>TRBV15|TRBD1|TRBJ1-5|-
CATSGGTGGRQPQHF
TGTGCCACCAGCGGTGGGACAGGGGGCAGGCAGCCCCAGCATTTT
>TRBV30|-|TRBJ2-7|-
CAWMTSRSEQYF
TGTGCCTGGATGACTAGTCGTTCCGAGCAGTACTTC
>TRBV6-5|TRBD1|TRBJ2-7|-
CASSYARQGSYEQYF
TGTGCCAGCAGTTACGCCCGACAGGGATCCTACGAGCAGTACTTC
>TRBV4-3|-|TRBJ2-2|-
CASSPNWGRVNTGELFF
TGCGCCAGCAGCCCAAATTGGGGCAGGGTGAATACCGGGGAGCTGTTTTTT
>TRBV7-2|TRBD1|TRBJ1-2|-
CASSLVDRDRHGYTF
TGTGCCAGCAGCTTAGTAGACAGGGATAGGCATGGCTACACCTTC
>TRBV7-2|-|TRBJ1-2|-
CASSPGTGYGYTF
TGTGCCAGCAGCCCCGGAACAGGGTATGGCTACACCTTC
>TRBV11-2|-|TRBJ2-1|many
CASSLRQGIYNEQFF
TGTGCCAGCAGCCTGCGGCAGGGGATCTACAATGAGCAGTTCTTC
>TRBV7-2|TRBD1|TRBJ1-2|-
CASSVLQGAKNGYTF
TGTGCCAGCAGCGTCTTACAGGGGGCGAAGAATGGCTACACCTTC
>TRBV7-9|TRBD1|TRBJ2-2|-
CASSQDRGKTGELFF
TGTGCCAGCAGCCAGGACAGGGGTAAAACCGGGGAGCTGTTTTTT
>TRBV9|-|TRBJ1-2|-
CASSVAPGDYGYTF
TGTGCCAGCAGCGTAGCTCCGGGGGATTATGGCTACACCTTC
>TRBV29-1|-|TRBJ1-6|-
CSARSSYNSPLHF
TGCAGCGCTAGGAGCTCCTATAATTCACCCCTCCACTTT
>TRBV7-3|-|TRBJ2-1|-
CASSIAGDEQFF
TGTGCCAGCAGCATAGCCGGCGATGAGCAGTTCTTC
>TRBV6-6|TRBD1|TRBJ2-1|-
CASRAQGARDEQFF
TGTGCCAGCAGGGCACAGGGGGCTCGGGATGAGCAGTTCTTC
>TRBV7-2|TRBD2|TRBJ2-1|-
CASSRTSGRYEQFF
TGTGCCAGCAGCCGGACTAGCGGGAGGTATGAGCAGTTCTTC
>TRBV5-1|-|TRBJ2-7|-
CASSFQPGISYEQYF
TGCGCCAGCAGCTTCCAACCCGGGATCTCCTACGAGCAGTACTTC
>TRBV19|-|TRBJ1-2|-
CASSTTQGSSYGYTF
TGTGCCAGTAGTACCACACAGGGTTCTTCCTATGGCTACACCTTC
>TRBV7-2|TRBD1|TRBJ2-2|-
CASSKDRGIGTGELFF
TGTGCCAGCAGCAAAGACAGGGGCATAGGAACCGGGGAGCTGTTTTTT
>TRBV5-4|-|TRBJ1-2|-
CASSLDRAHYGYTF
TGTGCCAGCAGCTTGGACAGGGCTCACTATGGCTACACCTTC
>TRBV2|TRBD2|TRBJ2-1|once
CASSELAGPYNEQFF
TGTGCCAGCAGTGAGCTAGCGGGCCCCTACAATGAGCAGTTCTTC
>TRBV19|-|TRBJ2-1|-
CASSRSGVGFSEQFF
TGTGCCAGTAGTAGATCAGGGGTGGGATTCTCTGAGCAGTTCTTC
>TRBV6-1|TRBD1|TRBJ1-2|-
CASSESTGGSYGYTF
TGTGCCAGCAGTGAATCTACAGGGGGCAGCTATGGCTACACCTTC
>TRBV5-1|TRBD1|TRBJ2-2|-
CASSWRGQGTNTGELFF
TGCGCCAGCAGCTGGCGAGGACAGGGGACGAACACCGGGGAGCTGTTTTTT
>TRBV7-9|TRBD1|TRBJ1-2|few
CASSPRQGNGYTF
TGTGCCAGCAGCCCACGACAGGGGAACGGCTACACCTTC
>TRBV21-1|-|TRBJ2-7|-
CASSKIQLHYEQYF
TGTGCCAGCAGCAAAATCCAACTCCACTACGAGCAGTACTTC
>TRBV7-8|-|TRBJ1-5|few
CASSLGPNPSSNQPQHF
TGTGCCAGCAGCTTGGGCCCCAACCCTTCTAGCAATCAGCCCCAGCATTTT
>TRBV21-1|-|TRBJ2-7|-
CASSKVGTSIPYEQYF
TGTGCCAGCAGCAAAGTAGGGACTAGCATCCCCTACGAGCAGTACTTC